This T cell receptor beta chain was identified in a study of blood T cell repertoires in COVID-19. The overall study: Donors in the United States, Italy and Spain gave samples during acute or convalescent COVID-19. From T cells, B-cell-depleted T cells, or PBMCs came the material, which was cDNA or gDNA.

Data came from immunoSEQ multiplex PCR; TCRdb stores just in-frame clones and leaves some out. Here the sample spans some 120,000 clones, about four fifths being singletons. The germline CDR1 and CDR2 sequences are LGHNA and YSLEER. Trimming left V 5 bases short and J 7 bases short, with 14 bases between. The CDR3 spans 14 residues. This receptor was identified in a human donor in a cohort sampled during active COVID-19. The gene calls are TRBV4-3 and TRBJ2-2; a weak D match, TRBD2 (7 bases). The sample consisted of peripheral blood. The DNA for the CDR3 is TGCGCCAGCAGCAGGGGGGGGGCAGGCGGGGAGCTGTTTTTT. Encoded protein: CASSRGGAGGELFF.